The entry below describes one T cell receptor (beta chain). The antigen is undetermined. Losses at the gene ends were 4 bases for V and 3 bases for J; bases not matched to a gene: 7. There are 16 residues in the CDR3. CDR1 and CDR2 from the germline V gene are MNHNY and SVGAGI (reference sequence). These data are taken from a study of cytomegalovirus exposure and HLA in healthy donors. Study-level findings and limits: There were about 160 TCR beta chains listed as cytomegalovirus-associated. TCR beta V- and J-gene trimming, according to a later analysis, was linked to a missense DCLRE1C variant. The sole available immune exposure information was CMV serostatus.

PCR amplification relied on 60 Vbeta primers (plus 13 Jbeta primers). Produced via immunoSEQ multiplex PCR; TCRdb's table is partial and in-frame only. This table holds about 150,000 clones, 65% to 85% found once. The rearrangement uses TRBV6-6 and TRBJ1-2, with TRBD1 identical over 11 bases. The clonotype originates from a man between 50 and 59 years old in good health and CMV-seropositive. Sequences were obtained from PBMCs. Here the CDR3 DNA reads TGTGCCAGCAGTTCCCGGACAGGGGGCGCCGACTATGGCTACACCTTC. The encoded protein is CASSSRTGGADYGYTF.